This is a list of T cell receptor beta chains from one sample in a study of identifying expanded T cells in peripheral blood. Profiling relied on immunoSEQ multiplex PCR, and the TCRdb table lists in-frame clones only, not all of them. The repertoire holds approximately 50,000 clones, with 70% to 85% as singletons. Material for sequencing was blood. The receptors come from a person aged 18 to 75 in good health. The CDR3 runs from the conserved cysteine through the conserved F or W. The order of the fields is D gene, clone size, V gene, J gene, CDR3 DNA, CDR3 protein. A D gene is named only where the DNA matches it firmly. Only part of the rows carry a size: once, few, many, or a class if the clone is expanded.

>-|-|TRBV27|TRBJ2-7
TGTGCCAGCAGTTGGGGTCTACCTAGCGCAGCGTACGAGCAGTACTTC
CASSWGLPSAAYEQYF
>-|-|TRBV30|TRBJ1-1
TGTGCCTGGAGCGGGGAAGGCACTGAAGCTTTCTTT
CAWSGEGTEAFF
>-|-|TRBV4-1|TRBJ1-2
TGCGCCAGCAGTATCGGGGGAGCAAATGGCTACACCTTC
CASSIGGANGYTF
>-|-|TRBV5-1|TRBJ2-1
TGCGCCAGCAGCTTGGGGCGGGGAGGGTCAGGGGGTAATGAGCAGTTCTTC
CASSLGRGGSGGNEQFF
>-|-|TRBV7-2|TRBJ2-1
TGTGCCAGCAGCAAACAGGGTATAATCGTCAATGAGCAGTTCTTC
CASSKQGIIVNEQFF
>-|-|TRBV6-1|TRBJ2-1
TGTGCCAGCAGTGAAAATTTAGGGAGCTCCTACAATGAGCAGTTCTTC
CASSENLGSSYNEQFF
>-|-|TRBV6-1|TRBJ2-1
TGTGCCAGCAGTGTGCTTTACAATGAGCAGTTCTTC
CASSVLYNEQFF
>-|-|TRBV6-1|TRBJ2-7
TGTGCCAGCACAGGGCCCCCCTACGAGCAGTACTTC
CASTGPPYEQYF
>-|-|TRBV7-2|TRBJ2-1
TGTGCCAGCAGCTCCGACAGGGAACGGGGAGGCAATGAGCAGTTCTTC
CASSSDRERGGNEQFF
>-|medium-sized|TRBV4-2|TRBJ2-7
TGTGCCAGCAGGAAGGAGTACTTC
CASRKEYF
>TRBD1|-|TRBV5-4|TRBJ1-1
TGTGCCAGCAGCCCCCGGAACAGGGGGCGCACTGAAGCTTTCTTT
CASSPRNRGRTEAFF
>TRBD2|-|TRBV30|TRBJ2-5
TGTGCCTGGAGTGTAGGCGGGGGAGAGACCCAGTACTTC
CAWSVGGGETQYF
>-|once|TRBV18|TRBJ2-2
TGTGCCAGCTCAACGAACACCGGGGAGCTGTTTTTT
CASSTNTGELFF
>-|-|TRBV11-2|TRBJ2-7
TGTGCCAGCAGCTCTTCAATTGGGGTAAACGAGCAGTACTTC
CASSSSIGVNEQYF
>-|-|TRBV30|TRBJ2-6
TGTGCCTCCCCCTCTGGGGCCAACGTCCTGACTTTC
CASPSGANVLTF
>-|-|TRBV11-3|TRBJ2-5
TGTGCCAGCAGCTTGGGGCAAGAGACCCAGTACTTC
CASSLGQETQYF
>-|-|TRBV5-1|TRBJ1-1
TGCGCCAGCAGCTTGGGCACATCAGAAGCTTTCTTT
CASSLGTSEAFF
>-|-|TRBV2|TRBJ1-2
TGTGCCAGCAGTGTGATGGGGGCGGGTGGCTACACCTTC
CASSVMGAGGYTF
>-|-|TRBV29-1|TRBJ1-1
TGCAGCGGCAGACAGAACACTGAAGCTTTCTTT
CSGRQNTEAFF
>TRBD2|-|TRBV29-1|TRBJ2-1
TGCAGCTTTCGACTAGCGGGGCCAAATGAGCAGTTCTTC
CSFRLAGPNEQFF
>-|-|TRBV25-1|TRBJ1-2
TGTGCCAGCGCTACAGGGTCCGGAGGCTACACCTTC
CASATGSGGYTF
>TRBD1|-|TRBV2|TRBJ1-4
TGTGCCAGCAGTGAAATTTCGGGCAGGGGGAATGAAAAACTGTTTTTT
CASSEISGRGNEKLFF
>TRBD1|-|TRBV7-9|TRBJ2-5
TGTGCCAGCAGCACCACGGACAGGGAAGAGACCCAGTACTTC
CASSTTDREETQYF
>-|-|TRBV5-4|TRBJ1-6
TGTGCCAGCAGCTTGGATCTGGGCGGATTCGGTTCACCCCTCCACTTT
CASSLDLGGFGSPLHF
>TRBD2|-|TRBV6-1|TRBJ2-5
TGTGCCAGCAGTGAAGGGTTTAGCGGGGTCCAAGAGACCCAGTACTTC
CASSEGFSGVQETQYF
>TRBD1|few|TRBV6-5|TRBJ1-2
TGTGCCAGCAGTCCGCGACAGGGGGCGGGCTATGGCTACACCTTC
CASSPRQGAGYGYTF
>TRBD1|-|TRBV5-1|TRBJ2-2
TGCGCCAGCAGCTTGGACGGACAGGGGCTCACCGGGGAGCTGTTTTTT
CASSLDGQGLTGELFF
>-|-|TRBV19|TRBJ1-4
TGTGCCAGTAGTGGCGGGGTTAATGAAAAACTGTTTTTT
CASSGGVNEKLFF
>-|-|TRBV6-1|TRBJ2-2
TGTGCCAGCAGTCCAGGGGCGGGCACCGGGGAGCTGTTTTTT
CASSPGAGTGELFF
>-|-|TRBV7-8|TRBJ1-5
TGTGCCAGCAGCTTTTACGGGGGTCAGGGCAATCAGCCCCAGCATTTT
CASSFYGGQGNQPQHF
>TRBD1|-|TRBV19|TRBJ1-5
TGTGCCAGTAGTACGTGGGGCAGGGGGCGCGTTCAGCCCCAGCATTTT
CASSTWGRGRVQPQHF
>-|once|TRBV5-7|TRBJ1-2
TGTGCCAGCAGCTTGGCGAAAGGACCACGCTATGGCTACACCTTC
CASSLAKGPRYGYTF
>-|-|TRBV29-1|TRBJ2-1
TGCAGCGTTCCTGACTGGAGACTTTACAATGAGCAGTTCTTC
CSVPDWRLYNEQFF
>TRBD2|-|TRBV2|TRBJ2-3
TGTGCCAGCAGTGTCCCTAGCGGGAGCACAGATACGCAGTATTTT
CASSVPSGSTDTQYF
>-|-|TRBV20-1|TRBJ1-2
TGCAGTGCTAGAGGGGGTAATGGCTACACCTTC
CSARGGNGYTF
>TRBD1|-|TRBV10-2|TRBJ1-6
TGCGCCAGCAGGAAAGACAGGGGCTATAATTCACCCCTCCACTTT
CASRKDRGYNSPLHF
>TRBD2|once|TRBV7-8|TRBJ2-7
TGTGCCAGCAGCCCGGGACTAGCGGGAGTAATATACGAGCAGTACTTC
CASSPGLAGVIYEQYF
>TRBD2|-|TRBV9|TRBJ2-1
TGTGCCAGCAGCTCACAGACTCGCGGGGGCTCCTACAATGAGCAGTTCTTC
CASSSQTRGGSYNEQFF
>TRBD2|-|TRBV19|TRBJ2-7
TGTGCCAGTAGTATCTCCGGCGGGAGTCCCGAGCAGTACTTC
CASSISGGSPEQYF
>TRBD1|once|TRBV11-2|TRBJ2-2
TGTGCCAGCAGCTTTGACATGGACAGGGGCACCGGGGAGCTGTTTTTT
CASSFDMDRGTGELFF
>-|-|TRBV7-6|TRBJ1-5
TGTGCCAGCAGCTACGGGAGGGGCAATCAGCCCCAGCATTTT
CASSYGRGNQPQHF
>TRBD2|once|TRBV6-5|TRBJ2-1
TGTGCCAGCAGTTACCGTTGGACTAGCGGGGGGGGTGAGCAGTTCTTC
CASSYRWTSGGGEQFF
>-|-|TRBV7-9|TRBJ2-5
TGTGCCCTCGACTCGGGCAGAGAGACCCAGTACTTC
CALDSGRETQYF
>TRBD1|-|TRBV5-1|TRBJ1-2
TGCGCCAGCAGCTACGGACAGGGAGAGGGTGGCTACACCTTC
CASSYGQGEGGYTF
>-|few|TRBV7-9|TRBJ2-7
TGTGCCAGCAGCCCTGGGGGGTGGAACTACGAGCAGTACTTC
CASSPGGWNYEQYF
>-|once|TRBV6-1|TRBJ1-2
TGTGCCAGCAGTGGGTACAGGGAGGGTGGCTACACCTTC
CASSGYREGGYTF
>TRBD1|-|TRBV6-4|TRBJ1-6
TGTGCCAGCAGTGACTCGACAGGGGGCTCACCCCTCCACTTT
CASSDSTGGSPLHF
>-|-|TRBV19|TRBJ1-4
TGTGCCAGTAGTCCCTTTCGGACGGGGAGGGAAAAACTGTTTTTT
CASSPFRTGREKLFF
>-|-|TRBV7-9|TRBJ2-1
TGTGCCAGCAGCGCCGTGCAAAACAGGGTGGGGAATGAGCAGTTCTTC
CASSAVQNRVGNEQFF
>TRBD1|-|TRBV9|TRBJ1-6
TGTGCCAGCAGCGAGAGGGGGACAGACAATTCACCCCTCCACTTT
CASSERGTDNSPLHF
>-|few|TRBV6-5|TRBJ1-1
TGTGCCAGCAGTACGATAAGGAACACTGAAGCTTTCTTT
CASSTIRNTEAFF
>-|few|TRBV28|TRBJ1-2
TGTGCCAGCAGTTTGGTAGGAGGGGGGAACTATGGCTACACCTTC
CASSLVGGGNYGYTF
>TRBD1|-|TRBV7-3|TRBJ2-6
TGTGCCAGCAGCTCCTTTGGGACAGGGTCCGGGGCCAACGTCCTGACTTTC
CASSSFGTGSGANVLTF
>TRBD2|-|TRBV6-6|TRBJ2-7
TGTGCCAGCAGCCGAGGGAGGGGCTCCTACGAGCAGTACTTC
CASSRGRGSYEQYF
>TRBD1|-|TRBV4-2|TRBJ2-3
TGTGCCAGCAGCCTGGAGGGACAGGGCACAGATACGCAGTATTTT
CASSLEGQGTDTQYF
>-|-|TRBV30|TRBJ1-1
TGTGCCTGGAGGGGGAAACAGGGATTGAACACTGAAGCTTTCTTT
CAWRGKQGLNTEAFF
>-|few|TRBV5-1|TRBJ1-6
TGCGCCAGCAGCTCCGGTGTAGGGTATAATTCACCCCTCCACTTT
CASSSGVGYNSPLHF
>-|-|TRBV14|TRBJ1-1
TGTGCCAGCAGCCAAACCCGGGTTGTGAACACTGAAGCTTTCTTT
CASSQTRVVNTEAFF
>TRBD2|-|TRBV5-1|TRBJ2-1
TGCGCCAGCAGCTTGATGGGGACTAGCGCCTCCTCCTACAATGAGCAGTTCTTC
CASSLMGTSASSYNEQFF